Many counts were recorded for the clone carrying this T cell receptor (beta chain). Its target is not known. The V end lost 5 bases, the J end lost 5 bases, and 7 bases lay between the germline ends. There are 12 residues in the CDR3. This sample was taken from a study of T and B cells in COVID-19 patients. Study results and caveats: In COVID-19 patients, T cell receptor beta variable and joining gene use was reportedly strongly skewed.

Blood genomic DNA input for TRB amplification was roughly 250-500 ng. BIOMED2 TRB-A/B primer pools were used in multiplex TRB PCR. TCRdb fed the multiplex PCR reads into MiXCR, producing one record per CDR3 protein. The table records just over 5,000 distinct CDR3 sequences, about 20% of them present only once. Sequencing was done on a sample of blood. This receptor was obtained from a human donor who had recovered from COVID-19. The V and J genes are TRBV12-3 or TRBV12-4 and TRBJ1-5; D gene ambiguous. CDR3 sequence: CASSPEDQPQHF. The CDR3 region has the DNA TGTGCCAGCAGTCCGGAAGATCAGCCCCAGCATTTT.